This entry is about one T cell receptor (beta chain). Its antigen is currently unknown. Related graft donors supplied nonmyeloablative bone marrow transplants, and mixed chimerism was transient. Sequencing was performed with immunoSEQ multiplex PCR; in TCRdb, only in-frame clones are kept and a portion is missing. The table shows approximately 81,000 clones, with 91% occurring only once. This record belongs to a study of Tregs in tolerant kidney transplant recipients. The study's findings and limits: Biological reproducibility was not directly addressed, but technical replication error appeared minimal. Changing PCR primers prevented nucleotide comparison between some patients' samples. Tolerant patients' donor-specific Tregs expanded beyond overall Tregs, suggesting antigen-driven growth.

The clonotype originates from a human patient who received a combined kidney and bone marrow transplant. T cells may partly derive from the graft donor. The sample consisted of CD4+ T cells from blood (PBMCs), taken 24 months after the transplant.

The DNA for the CDR3 is TGTGCTAGTGGTTTAATCGTTAGGGGCTCTGGGGCCAACGTCCTGACTTTC. It yields the protein CASGLIVRGSGANVLTF. V and J are TRBV12-5 and TRBJ2-6; D is possibly TRBD1 (5 bases). The CDR3 is 17 residues long. CDR1 is LGHNT, CDR2 FRNRAP, per germline. The V end was cut by 3 bases, the J end by 0 bases, with 12 bases between.